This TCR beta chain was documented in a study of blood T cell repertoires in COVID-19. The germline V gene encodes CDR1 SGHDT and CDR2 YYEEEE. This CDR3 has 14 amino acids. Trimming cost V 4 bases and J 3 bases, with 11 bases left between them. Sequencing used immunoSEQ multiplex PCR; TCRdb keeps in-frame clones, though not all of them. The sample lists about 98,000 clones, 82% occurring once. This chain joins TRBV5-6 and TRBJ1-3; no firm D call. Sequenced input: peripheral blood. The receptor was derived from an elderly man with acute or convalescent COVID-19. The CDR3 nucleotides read TGTGCCAGCAGCACCTTAACTGTTGGAAACACCATATATTTT. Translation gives CASSTLTVGNTIYF.